A selection of T cell receptor beta chains follows, all from one sample in a study of blood T cell repertoires in COVID-19. Assay used: immunoSEQ multiplex PCR; TCRdb lists only in-frame clones, some missing. In the table there are fewer than 400,000 clones, about 85% of which are singletons. Material: PBMCs or T cells enriched from blood (not recorded which). The receptors come from a woman aged 25-40 years who had been exposed to COVID-19. Each CDR3 is given with its conserved first and last residue. Each record gives: D gene, clone size, V gene, J gene, CDR3 DNA, CDR3 protein. The D gene is left open where the match is weak. A clone size is listed for some rows: how often the clone was seen (once, few, many), or a class if it is expanded.

D gene: -
clone size: -
V gene: TRBV5-6
J gene: TRBJ2-1
CDR3 DNA: TGTGCCAGCAGCTTGGAAGGGGTCACTGAGCAGTTCTTC
CDR3 protein: CASSLEGVTEQFF

D gene: TRBD1
clone size: -
V gene: TRBV5-1
J gene: TRBJ1-2
CDR3 DNA: TGCGCCAGCACCCTGACCGACAGGGGGTCTAACTATGGCTACACCTTC
CDR3 protein: CASTLTDRGSNYGYTF

D gene: TRBD1
clone size: -
V gene: TRBV14
J gene: TRBJ2-7
CDR3 DNA: TGTGCCAGCAGCCATTATAATTACGGACAGGGGATCTCCTACGAGCAGTACTTC
CDR3 protein: CASSHYNYGQGISYEQYF

D gene: -
clone size: -
V gene: TRBV10-1
J gene: TRBJ2-1
CDR3 DNA: TGCGCCAGCAGTTTTCAACTGACTAGTAGGTATTTCTTC
CDR3 protein: CASSFQLTSRYFF

D gene: TRBD2
clone size: -
V gene: TRBV7-9
J gene: TRBJ2-3
CDR3 DNA: TGTGCCAGCAGCCTCGTGAAAACAACCGGGACTAGGCCTACAGATACGCAGTATTTT
CDR3 protein: CASSLVKTTGTRPTDTQYF

D gene: TRBD1
clone size: -
V gene: TRBV10-3
J gene: TRBJ2-1
CDR3 DNA: TGTGCCATGACAGGGGGCGCGGGAAATGAGCAGTTCTTC
CDR3 protein: CAMTGGAGNEQFF

D gene: TRBD1
clone size: few
V gene: TRBV28
J gene: TRBJ1-3
CDR3 DNA: TGTGCCAGCTTAACAGGGGGAGCTTCTGGAAACACCATATATTTT
CDR3 protein: CASLTGGASGNTIYF

D gene: -
clone size: -
V gene: TRBV28
J gene: TRBJ1-5
CDR3 DNA: TGTGCCAGCACCAGGGCAGGGTCCCATCAGCCCCAGCATTTT
CDR3 protein: CASTRAGSHQPQHF

D gene: -
clone size: -
V gene: TRBV28
J gene: TRBJ1-6
CDR3 DNA: TGTGCCAGCAGTTTTTGGGGAGACCTCCACTTT
CDR3 protein: CASSFWGDLHF

D gene: -
clone size: -
V gene: TRBV5-6
J gene: TRBJ1-1
CDR3 DNA: TGTGCCAGCAGCTTGTTCCTGGGAGGGAGAATGAACACTGAAGCTTTCTTT
CDR3 protein: CASSLFLGGRMNTEAFF

D gene: TRBD2
clone size: -
V gene: TRBV6-1
J gene: TRBJ2-7
CDR3 DNA: TGTGCCAGCAGTGAATTCGGTCCCATAGTGGGAGGGCCTGGGTACGAGCAGTACTTC
CDR3 protein: CASSEFGPIVGGPGYEQYF

D gene: TRBD2
clone size: -
V gene: TRBV4-1
J gene: TRBJ2-5
CDR3 DNA: TGCGCCAGCAGCCACCCGGGACTAGCGGGGGGCCCATTCCAAGAGACCCAGTACTTC
CDR3 protein: CASSHPGLAGGPFQETQYF

D gene: TRBD1
clone size: -
V gene: TRBV9
J gene: TRBJ2-7
CDR3 DNA: TGTGCCAGCAGCGGACCGCCGGGACAGGGCTCCCGCGAGCAGTACTTC
CDR3 protein: CASSGPPGQGSREQYF

D gene: -
clone size: once
V gene: TRBV19
J gene: TRBJ1-6
CDR3 DNA: TGTGCCAGTAGTTCGTTAGGGGATGGTAATTCACCCCTCCACTTT
CDR3 protein: CASSSLGDGNSPLHF

D gene: -
clone size: -
V gene: TRBV12-2
J gene: TRBJ2-1
CDR3 DNA: TGTGCAAGTCGCGCGGGACTCCTCCTCTACAATGAGCAGTTCTTC
CDR3 protein: CASRAGLLLYNEQFF

D gene: TRBD2
clone size: -
V gene: TRBV5-5
J gene: TRBJ2-3
CDR3 DNA: TGTGCCAGCAGTTTACTAGCGGGGGGCCTTAGCACAGATACGCAGTATTTT
CDR3 protein: CASSLLAGGLSTDTQYF

D gene: -
clone size: -
V gene: TRBV30
J gene: TRBJ2-3
CDR3 DNA: TGTGCCTGGAGAGCCGGGGAGTTAGTCCCAGATACGCAGTATTTT
CDR3 protein: CAWRAGELVPDTQYF

D gene: TRBD2
clone size: -
V gene: TRBV7-3
J gene: TRBJ2-1
CDR3 DNA: TGTGCCAGCAGTCAGCCGACTAGCGGGATTGAGCAGTTCTTC
CDR3 protein: CASSQPTSGIEQFF

D gene: -
clone size: -
V gene: TRBV7-8
J gene: TRBJ2-7
CDR3 DNA: TGTGCCAGCAGCTTACCAGGGGACATGGGCGAGCAGTACTTC
CDR3 protein: CASSLPGDMGEQYF

D gene: -
clone size: -
V gene: TRBV11-2
J gene: TRBJ1-3
CDR3 DNA: TGTGCCAGCAGCTCTATCGGGGCTGGAAACACCATATATTTT
CDR3 protein: CASSSIGAGNTIYF

D gene: TRBD2
clone size: -
V gene: TRBV7-3
J gene: TRBJ2-2
CDR3 DNA: TGTGCCAGCAGCTTAACCGGCGGGCTAGCGGGAGGACACGGGGAGCTGTTTTTT
CDR3 protein: CASSLTGGLAGGHGELFF

D gene: TRBD1
clone size: -
V gene: TRBV10-3
J gene: TRBJ2-2
CDR3 DNA: TGTGCCATCAGGGGACAGGGGAACACCGGGGAGCTGTTTTTT
CDR3 protein: CAIRGQGNTGELFF

D gene: -
clone size: -
V gene: TRBV30
J gene: TRBJ2-1
CDR3 DNA: TGTGCCTGGAGCCCAGTGAACATCGACAATGAGCAGTTCTTC
CDR3 protein: CAWSPVNIDNEQFF

D gene: TRBD1
clone size: -
V gene: TRBV18
J gene: TRBJ1-1
CDR3 DNA: TGTGCCAGCTCATCCCGGACAGGGGGAATGAACACTGAAGCTTTCTTT
CDR3 protein: CASSSRTGGMNTEAFF

D gene: -
clone size: -
V gene: TRBV7-9
J gene: TRBJ2-7
CDR3 DNA: TGTGCCAGCAGCTTCACGGGTTTTCACGAGCAGTACTTC
CDR3 protein: CASSFTGFHEQYF

D gene: -
clone size: -
V gene: TRBV7-9
J gene: TRBJ1-5
CDR3 DNA: TGTGCCAGCAGCTTACAGGATAACAGGGCAGAGCCCCAGCATTTT
CDR3 protein: CASSLQDNRAEPQHF

D gene: -
clone size: -
V gene: TRBV7-2
J gene: TRBJ2-1
CDR3 DNA: TGTGCCAGCAGCTTAATTGGCCCACCGAGCGATGAGCAGTTCTTC
CDR3 protein: CASSLIGPPSDEQFF

D gene: -
clone size: -
V gene: TRBV5-1
J gene: TRBJ2-2
CDR3 DNA: TGCGCCAGCAGCTTTGACACGGACGGGGAGCTGTTTTTT
CDR3 protein: CASSFDTDGELFF

D gene: TRBD1
clone size: -
V gene: TRBV28
J gene: TRBJ2-7
CDR3 DNA: TGTGCCAGCAGTCCACCCCCCGGGACAGGGAGGCACGAGCAGTACTTC
CDR3 protein: CASSPPPGTGRHEQYF

D gene: TRBD1
clone size: -
V gene: TRBV6-2/TRBV6-3
J gene: TRBJ2-1
CDR3 DNA: TGTGCCAGCAGTTACCCCGGACAGGGTCCAGAGGGAGCCTACAATGAGCAGTTCTTC
CDR3 protein: CASSYPGQGPEGAYNEQFF

D gene: -
clone size: -
V gene: TRBV6-4
J gene: TRBJ2-7
CDR3 DNA: TGTGCCAGCAGTGAAGGCATTGGGAGACCCACCTACGAGCAGTACTTC
CDR3 protein: CASSEGIGRPTYEQYF

D gene: -
clone size: once
V gene: TRBV2
J gene: TRBJ1-4
CDR3 DNA: TGTGCCAGCACCTCGGTTGGAGGGGCTAATGAAAAACTGTTTTTT
CDR3 protein: CASTSVGGANEKLFF

D gene: TRBD1
clone size: once
V gene: TRBV28
J gene: TRBJ2-7
CDR3 DNA: TGTGCCAGCACCTTAGGACAGGGGAACTACGAGCAGTACTTC
CDR3 protein: CASTLGQGNYEQYF

D gene: TRBD2
clone size: -
V gene: TRBV2
J gene: TRBJ2-7
CDR3 DNA: TGTGCCAGCAGTGACCGGCGGGAGTTGTACAACGAGCAGTACTTC
CDR3 protein: CASSDRRELYNEQYF

D gene: -
clone size: many
V gene: TRBV14
J gene: TRBJ1-4
CDR3 DNA: TGTGCCAGCAGCCACCCCCGACCGTTCGGGGCTAATGAAAAACTGTTTTTT
CDR3 protein: CASSHPRPFGANEKLFF

D gene: -
clone size: -
V gene: TRBV2
J gene: TRBJ2-7
CDR3 DNA: TGTGCCAGCAGTCGGACAGCTACCTACGAGCAGTACTTC
CDR3 protein: CASSRTATYEQYF

D gene: -
clone size: -
V gene: TRBV7-8
J gene: TRBJ1-5
CDR3 DNA: TGTGCCAGCAGCTTACGTTTAGGAGGGAATCAGCCCCAGCATTTT
CDR3 protein: CASSLRLGGNQPQHF

D gene: TRBD2
clone size: -
V gene: TRBV19
J gene: TRBJ2-1
CDR3 DNA: TGTGCCACCCAGGATCGGGGGACTAGCGGTTACAATGAGCAGTTCTTC
CDR3 protein: CATQDRGTSGYNEQFF

D gene: -
clone size: -
V gene: TRBV7-7
J gene: TRBJ2-2
CDR3 DNA: TGTGCTAGCAGCACCTCGACAGGGAACACCGGGGAGCTGTTTTTT
CDR3 protein: CASSTSTGNTGELFF

D gene: TRBD1
clone size: once
V gene: TRBV28
J gene: TRBJ1-2
CDR3 DNA: TGTGCCAGCAGTTGGACAGGGCCGGACTATGGCTACACCTTC
CDR3 protein: CASSWTGPDYGYTF

D gene: -
clone size: -
V gene: TRBV29-1
J gene: TRBJ1-1
CDR3 DNA: TGCAGCGTTGAAGGACAGCTAAACACTGAAGCTTTCTTT
CDR3 protein: CSVEGQLNTEAFF

D gene: -
clone size: -
V gene: TRBV5-1
J gene: TRBJ2-6
CDR3 DNA: TGCGCCAGCAGCTCCCTAGTGTCTGGGGCCAACGTCCTGACTTTC
CDR3 protein: CASSSLVSGANVLTF

D gene: -
clone size: -
V gene: TRBV11-2
J gene: TRBJ2-5
CDR3 DNA: TGTGCCAGCAGCTTACGGTCCAGCGCCGTACAAGAGACCCAGTACTTC
CDR3 protein: CASSLRSSAVQETQYF

D gene: TRBD1
clone size: -
V gene: TRBV3-1/TRBV3-2
J gene: TRBJ2-6
CDR3 DNA: TGTGCCAGCAGCCTCGGGACAGGGGCCTCTGGGGCCAACGTCCTGACTTTC
CDR3 protein: CASSLGTGASGANVLTF

D gene: TRBD1
clone size: once
V gene: TRBV18
J gene: TRBJ1-5
CDR3 DNA: TGTGCCAGCTCCCGCCAAACAGGGGGCGGTCAGCCCCAGCATTTT
CDR3 protein: CASSRQTGGGQPQHF